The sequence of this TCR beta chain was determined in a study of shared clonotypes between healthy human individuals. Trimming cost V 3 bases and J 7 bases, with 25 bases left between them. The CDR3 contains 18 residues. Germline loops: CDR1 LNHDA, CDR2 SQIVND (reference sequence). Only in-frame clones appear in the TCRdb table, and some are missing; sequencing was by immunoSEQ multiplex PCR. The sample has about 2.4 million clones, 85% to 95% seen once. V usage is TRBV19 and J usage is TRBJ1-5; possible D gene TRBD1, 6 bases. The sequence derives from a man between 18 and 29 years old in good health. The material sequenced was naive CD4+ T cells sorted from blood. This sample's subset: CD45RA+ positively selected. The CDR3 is CASSIVGVRGRFLQPQHF. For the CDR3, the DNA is TGTGCCAGTAGTATCGTTGGGGTCCGGGGGCGATTTTTGCAGCCCCAGCATTTT.